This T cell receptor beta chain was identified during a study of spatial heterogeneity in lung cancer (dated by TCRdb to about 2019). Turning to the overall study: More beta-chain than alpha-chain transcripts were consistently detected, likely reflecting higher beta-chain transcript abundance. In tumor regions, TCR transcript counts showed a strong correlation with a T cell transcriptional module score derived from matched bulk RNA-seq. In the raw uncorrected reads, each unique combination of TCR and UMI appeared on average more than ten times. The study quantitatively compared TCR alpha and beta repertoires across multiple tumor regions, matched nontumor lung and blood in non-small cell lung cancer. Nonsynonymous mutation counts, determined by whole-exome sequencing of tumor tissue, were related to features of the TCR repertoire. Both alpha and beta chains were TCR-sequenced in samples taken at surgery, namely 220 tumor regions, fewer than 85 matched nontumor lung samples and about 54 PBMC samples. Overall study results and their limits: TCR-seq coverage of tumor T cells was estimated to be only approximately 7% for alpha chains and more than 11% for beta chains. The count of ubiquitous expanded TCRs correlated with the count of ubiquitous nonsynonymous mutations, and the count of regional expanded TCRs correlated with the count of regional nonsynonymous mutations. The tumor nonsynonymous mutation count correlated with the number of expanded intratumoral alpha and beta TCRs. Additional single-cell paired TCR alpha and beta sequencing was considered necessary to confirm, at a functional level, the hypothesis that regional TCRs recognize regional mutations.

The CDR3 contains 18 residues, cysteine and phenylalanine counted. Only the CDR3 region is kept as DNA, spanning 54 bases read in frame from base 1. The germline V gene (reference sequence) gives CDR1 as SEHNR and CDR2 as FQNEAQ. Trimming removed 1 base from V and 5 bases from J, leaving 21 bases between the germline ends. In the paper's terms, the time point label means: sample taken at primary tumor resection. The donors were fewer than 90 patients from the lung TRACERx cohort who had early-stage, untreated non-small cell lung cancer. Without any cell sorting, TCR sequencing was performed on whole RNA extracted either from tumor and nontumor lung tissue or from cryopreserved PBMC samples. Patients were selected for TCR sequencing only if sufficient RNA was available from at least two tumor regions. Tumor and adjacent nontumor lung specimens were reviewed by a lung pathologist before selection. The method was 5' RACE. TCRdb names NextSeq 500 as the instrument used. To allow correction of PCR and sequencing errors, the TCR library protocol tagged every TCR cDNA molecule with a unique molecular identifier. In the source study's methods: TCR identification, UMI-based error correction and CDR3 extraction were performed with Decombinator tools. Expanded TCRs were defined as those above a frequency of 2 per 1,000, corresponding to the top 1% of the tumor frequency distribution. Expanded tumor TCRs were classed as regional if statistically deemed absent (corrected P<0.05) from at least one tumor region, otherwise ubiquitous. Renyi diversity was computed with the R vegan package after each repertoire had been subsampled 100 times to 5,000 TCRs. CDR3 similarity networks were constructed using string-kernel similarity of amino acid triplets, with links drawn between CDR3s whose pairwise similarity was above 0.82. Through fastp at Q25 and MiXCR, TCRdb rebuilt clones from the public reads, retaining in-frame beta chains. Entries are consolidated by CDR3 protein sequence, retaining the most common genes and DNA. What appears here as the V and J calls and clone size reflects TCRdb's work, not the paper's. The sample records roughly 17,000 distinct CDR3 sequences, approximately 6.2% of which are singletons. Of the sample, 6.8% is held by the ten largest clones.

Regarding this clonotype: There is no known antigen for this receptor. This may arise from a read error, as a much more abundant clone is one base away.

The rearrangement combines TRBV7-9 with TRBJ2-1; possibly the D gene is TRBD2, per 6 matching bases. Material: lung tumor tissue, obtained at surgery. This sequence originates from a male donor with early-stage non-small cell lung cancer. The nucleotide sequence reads TGTGCCAGCAGCTTAGGGACCCTCCTGCGGGATCGCCACAATGAGCAGTTCTTC. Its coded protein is CASSLGTLLRDRHNEQFF. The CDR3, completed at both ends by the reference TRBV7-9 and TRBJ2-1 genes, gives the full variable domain DTGVSQNPRHKITKRGQNVTFRCDPISEHNRLYWYRQTLGQGPEFLTYFQNEAQLEKSRLLSDRFSAERPKGSFSTLEIQRTEQGDSAMYLCASSLGTLLRDRHNEQFFGPGTRLTVL.